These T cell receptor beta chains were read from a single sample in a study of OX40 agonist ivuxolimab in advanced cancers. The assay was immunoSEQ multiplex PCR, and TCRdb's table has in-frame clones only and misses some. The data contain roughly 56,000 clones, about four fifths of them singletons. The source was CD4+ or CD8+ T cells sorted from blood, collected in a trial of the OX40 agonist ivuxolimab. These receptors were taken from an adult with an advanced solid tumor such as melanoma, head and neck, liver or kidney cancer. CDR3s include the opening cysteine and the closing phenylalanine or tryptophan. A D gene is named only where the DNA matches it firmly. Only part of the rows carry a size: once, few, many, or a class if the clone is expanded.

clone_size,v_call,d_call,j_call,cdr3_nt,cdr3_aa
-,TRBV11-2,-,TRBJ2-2,TGTGCCAGCAGCCCGCAAGACTTAAACACCGGGGAGCTGTTTTTT,CASSPQDLNTGELFF
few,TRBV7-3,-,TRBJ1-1,TGTGCCAGCAGCAAGATCGGGGGGAACACTGAAGCTTTCTTT,CASSKIGGNTEAFF
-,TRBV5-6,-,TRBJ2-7,TGTGCCAGCAGCCACCTTAACTCCTACGAGCAGTACTTC,CASSHLNSYEQYF
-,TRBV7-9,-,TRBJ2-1,TGTGCCAGCAGCTTGATACGGACAGCCTACAATGAGCAGTTCTTC,CASSLIRTAYNEQFF
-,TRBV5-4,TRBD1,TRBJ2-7,TGTGCCAGCAGCTTGGACCCAGGGGGATTAGGTCACGAGCAGTACTTC,CASSLDPGGLGHEQYF
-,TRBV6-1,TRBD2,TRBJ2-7,TGTGCCAGCAGTGCCTTTTTTGCAGGGAGGGTTGGGGGCTACGAGCAGTACTTC,CASSAFFAGRVGGYEQYF
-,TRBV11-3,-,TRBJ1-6,TGTGCCAGCAGCTTCACCCAGAATTCACCCCTCCACTTT,CASSFTQNSPLHF
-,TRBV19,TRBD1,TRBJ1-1,TGTGCCAGTACTATAACAGGGGGCAACACTGAAGCTTTCTTT,CASTITGGNTEAFF
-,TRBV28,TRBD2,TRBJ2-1,TGTGCCAGCAGCCTCGGGACTAGCGGGGGGGCGGGTTGGTACAATGAGCAGTTCTTC,CASSLGTSGGAGWYNEQFF
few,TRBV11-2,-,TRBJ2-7,TGTGCCAGCAGCTTCCCAAAGACTGGGGCAGGGGATCGGGGCGAGCAGTACTTC,CASSFPKTGAGDRGEQYF
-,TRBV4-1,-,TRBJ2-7,TGCGCCAGCAGCCAAGCGCCAAGCTACGAGCAGTACTTC,CASSQAPSYEQYF
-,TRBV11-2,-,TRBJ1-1,TGTGCCAGCAGCTCAGGGAGACGGGCAAACACTGAAGCTTTCTTT,CASSSGRRANTEAFF
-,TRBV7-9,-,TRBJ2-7,TGTGCCAGCAGCTTGCAGGGGCACGACGAGCAGTACTTC,CASSLQGHDEQYF
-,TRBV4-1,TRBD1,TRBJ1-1,TGCGCCAGCAGCCAAGATCCAGGGGGGGCATTCACTGAAGCTTTCTTT,CASSQDPGGAFTEAFF
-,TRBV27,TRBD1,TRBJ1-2,TGTGCCAGCACCCCGGGACAGGGGAACTATGGCTACACCTTC,CASTPGQGNYGYTF
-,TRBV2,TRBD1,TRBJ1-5,TGTGCCAGCCGGAGACGGACAGGGGGGGACCAGCCCCAGCATTTT,CASRRRTGGDQPQHF
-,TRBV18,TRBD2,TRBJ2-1,TGTGCCAGCTCATCGGAAGGTAGCGGGGCTCGGCAGTTCTTC,CASSSEGSGARQFF
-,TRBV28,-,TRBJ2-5,TGTGCCAGCAAGCCAGGAGGCATCCAAGAGACCCAGTACTTC,CASKPGGIQETQYF
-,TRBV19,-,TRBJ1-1,TGTGCCAGTAGTCAGGTTCCGGCGAACACTGAAGCTTTCTTT,CASSQVPANTEAFF
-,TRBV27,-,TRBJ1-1,TGTGCCAGCAGTCCCGACAGGTTCGCTTCCTCTGAAGCTTTCTTT,CASSPDRFASSEAFF
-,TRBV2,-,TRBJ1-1,TGTGCCAGCAGTGAAGCACCCCACACTGAAGCTTTCTTT,CASSEAPHTEAFF
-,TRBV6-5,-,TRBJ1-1,TGTGCCAGCGCAGACAGAGACACTGAAGCTTTCTTT,CASADRDTEAFF
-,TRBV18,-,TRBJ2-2,TGTGCCAGCTCACGAGAAGGCACCGGGGAGCTGTTTTTT,CASSREGTGELFF
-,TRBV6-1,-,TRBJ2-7,TGTGCCAGCAGCCCTAGGCGGCGTAACTCCTACGAGCAGTACTTC,CASSPRRRNSYEQYF
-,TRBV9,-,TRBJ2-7,TGTGCCAGCAGCGGCCGGGACAACTACGAGCAGTACTTC,CASSGRDNYEQYF
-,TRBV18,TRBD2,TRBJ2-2,TGTGCCAGCTCACCAAGACTAGCGGCTACGAACACCGGGGAGCTGTTTTTT,CASSPRLAATNTGELFF
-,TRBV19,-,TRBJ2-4,TGTGCCAGTAGTATAGATGCAGGGAAAAACATTCAGTACTTC,CASSIDAGKNIQYF
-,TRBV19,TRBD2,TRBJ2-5,TGTGCCAGTAGTACGGGACTAGCGGGAGTCGAGGAGACCCAGTACTTC,CASSTGLAGVEETQYF
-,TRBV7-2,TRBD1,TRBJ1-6,TGTGCCAGCAGCGCCTTCCACAGGGGTAATTCACCCCTCCACTTT,CASSAFHRGNSPLHF
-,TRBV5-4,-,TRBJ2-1,TGTGCCAGCAGCTCCCGGGATCTTTACAATGAGCAGTTCTTC,CASSSRDLYNEQFF
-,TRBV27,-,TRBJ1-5,TGTGCCAGCAGTTTTCTACAGGGACTCAATCAGCCCCAGCATTTT,CASSFLQGLNQPQHF
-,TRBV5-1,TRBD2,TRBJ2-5,TGCGCCAGCAGCTTGGTAGGCGGGAGTGAGACCCAGTACTTC,CASSLVGGSETQYF
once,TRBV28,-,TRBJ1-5,TGTGCCAGCAGTTTAATCGGGAACAATCAGCCCCAGCATTTT,CASSLIGNNQPQHF
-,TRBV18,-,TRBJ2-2,TGTGCCAGCTCACCGACGACACCCCCAAACACCGGGGAGCTGCTTTTT,CASSPTTPPNTGELLF
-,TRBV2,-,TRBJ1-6,TGTGCCAGCAGCCAGGCACAGGGACATAATTCACCCCTCCACTTT,CASSQAQGHNSPLHF
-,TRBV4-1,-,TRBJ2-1,TGCGCCAGCAGCCAAGCAGAGAGCCGCTCCTACAATGAGCAGTTCTTC,CASSQAESRSYNEQFF
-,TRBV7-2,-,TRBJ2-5,TGTGCCAGCAGTCCCTGGACTGCCCCCCAAGAGACCCAGTACTTC,CASSPWTAPQETQYF
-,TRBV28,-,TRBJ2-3,TGTGCCAGCAGTTTATATTTCGGGGGAAGCACAGATACGCAGTATTTT,CASSLYFGGSTDTQYF
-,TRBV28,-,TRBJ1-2,TGTGCCAGCCTACTCCGGGACTCAGGGACCGGGGGCTACACCTTC,CASLLRDSGTGGYTF
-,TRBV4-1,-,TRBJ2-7,TGCGCCAGCAGCCCGTCACCGGGGACTGCCGTAATCCGCGAGCAGTGCTTC,CASSPSPGTAVIREQCF
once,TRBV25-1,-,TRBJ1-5,TGTGCCAGCAGCCGGGACTTAGCCAATCAGCCCCAGCATTTT,CASSRDLANQPQHF
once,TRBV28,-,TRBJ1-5,TGTGCCAGCAGTAGGAGTTTTAGCAATCAGCCCCAGCATTTT,CASSRSFSNQPQHF
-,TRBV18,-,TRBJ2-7,TGTGCCAGCTCACAAGCCGCATCCTACGAGCAGTACTTC,CASSQAASYEQYF
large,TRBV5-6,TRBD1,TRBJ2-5,TGTGCCAGCAGCATGGGACAGGGCCGAGAGACCCAGTACTTC,CASSMGQGRETQYF
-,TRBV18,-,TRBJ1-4,TGTGCCAGCTCAGGAGTCAGGTCTAATGAAAAACTGTTTTTT,CASSGVRSNEKLFF
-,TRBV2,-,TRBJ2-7,TGTGCCAGCGAACCCGGGGCAGGGCGTTCCTCCTACGAGCAGTACTTC,CASEPGAGRSSYEQYF
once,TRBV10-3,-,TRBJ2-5,TGTGCCATCAGGAGAGACAGCGACCAAGAGACCCAGTACTTC,CAIRRDSDQETQYF
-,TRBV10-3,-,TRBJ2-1,TGTGCCATCAGTGAGCCGGCAGGGAGTGAGCAGTTCTTC,CAISEPAGSEQFF
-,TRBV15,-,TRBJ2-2,TGTGCCACCAGCAGAGAGGGTGGGGCGGGGAGGCAGAACACCGGGGAGCTGTTTTTT,CATSREGGAGRQNTGELFF
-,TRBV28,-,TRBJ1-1,TGTGCCAGCAGTTTACAAGGTAACACTGAAGCTTTCTTT,CASSLQGNTEAFF
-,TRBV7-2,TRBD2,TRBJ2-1,TGTGCCAGCAGCTTAAACGGGGTAGTGAGGGCGGGGGGAGATGAGCAGTTCTTC,CASSLNGVVRAGGDEQFF
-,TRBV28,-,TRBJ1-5,TGTGCCAGCAGCCGCCCCGCGGGGGGTGTTCAGCCCCAGCATTTT,CASSRPAGGVQPQHF